A selection of T cell receptor delta chains follows, all from one sample in a study of delta chain sequences of gamma delta T cells. With CATT, TCRdb re-called clones from the 5' RACE reads. The sample yields approximately 2,500 delta-chain clones, around 6.3% seen once. Sequencing used either unsorted cells or a sorted T cell fraction (not recorded which). These receptors were obtained from a human donor in good health. Both conserved end residues are part of each CDR3. A D gene is named only where the DNA matches it firmly. Size is stated for part of the rows, as once, few or many counts, or as a class when the clone is expanded.

medium-sized | TRDJ1 | TRDV1 | NA | TGTGCTCTTGGGGAATGGTCCAGTTTGGGGGGGGACGAAAAACTCATCTTT | CALGEWSSLGGDEKLIF
NA | TRDJ1 | TRDV1 | NA | TGTGCTCTTGGGGAACTGCGACGCCGGGGGACCGATAAACTCATCTTT | CALGELRRRGTDKLIF
medium-sized | TRDJ1 | TRDV2 | TRDD3 | TGTGCCTGTGTCTCCATGGGGGAGGACACCGATAAACTCATCTTT | CACVSMGEDTDKLIF
NA | TRDJ1 | TRDV1 | TRDD3 | TGTGCTCTTGGGACTACTTCCTATTCATACTGGGGGATACGCGGGAGCCGAGTAGTATGGGCCACCGATAAACTCATCTTT | CALGTTSYSYWGIRGSRVVWATDKLIF
few | TRDJ1 | TRDV2 | TRDD3 | TGTGCCTGTAACGTACTGGGGGCTCGAAATGACACCGATAAACTCATCTTT | CACNVLGARNDTDKLIF
NA | TRDJ1 | TRDV1 | TRDD3 | TGTGCTCTTGGGACTACTTCCTATTCATACTGGGGGATAGAGGCCGATAAACTCATCTTT | CALGTTSYSYWGIEADKLIF
medium-sized | TRDJ1 | TRDV2 | NA | TGTGCCTGTGACACTCTCTCCTACCAAGGGGAGCCGTACACCGATAAACTCATCTTT | CACDTLSYQGEPYTDKLIF
many | TRDJ1 | TRDV2 | NA | TGTGCCTGTGACACCGTCTCCCCGTCCACCGATAAACTCATCTTT | CACDTVSPSTDKLIF
NA | TRDJ1 | TRDV2 | TRDD3 | TGTGCCTGTGACTCCCTGGGGGATAAGGAGGACGATAAACTCATCTTT | CACDSLGDKEDDKLIF
few | TRDJ1 | TRDV2 | TRDD2 | TGTGCCTGTGATTCCCTTCCTACGGGAGTACGCGACGTATCCGATAAACTCATCTTT | CACDSLPTGVRDVSDKLIF
NA | TRDJ1 | TRDV2 | TRDD3 | TGTGCCTGTGACACCGTACTGGGGGATACGCTGTCATTCGATAAACTCATCTTT | CACDTVLGDTLSFDKLIF
NA | TRDJ1 | TRDV1 | TRDD3 | TGTGCTCTTGGGGAGGGCTCTTTATCCTACCCGCATCGCCTCCTGGGGGATAATCATGAACTCATCTTT | CALGEGSLSYPHRLLGDNHELIF
few | TRDJ1 | TRDV2 | NA | TGTGCCTGTGACTCAGTCTTCCGTCCGGTGGGGGTACACACCGATAAACTCATCTTT | CACDSVFRPVGVHTDKLIF
few | TRDJ1 | TRDV1 | NA | TGTGCTCTTGGGGATACCCGTGCCACCGATAAACTCATCTTT | CALGDTRATDKLIF
NA | TRDJ1 | TRDV2 | TRDD3 | TGTGCCTGCGACCCCTTGCTGGGGGAGTACACCGATAAACTCATCTTT | CACDPLLGEYTDKLIF
medium-sized | TRDJ1 | TRDV1 | NA | TGTGCTCTTGGGGAATTTGCCTTCCTACAGGAATCATGGGGGATACTCGGTATACCCGATAAACTCATCTTT | CALGEFAFLQESWGILGIPDKLIF
many | TRDJ1 | TRDV2 | TRDD3 | TGTGCCTGTGACCCACTACTGGGGGACCTTGGGAATCGGCTCATCTTT | CACDPLLGDLGNRLIF
medium-sized | TRDJ1 | TRDV2 | TRDD3 | TGTGCCTGTGACCTTGGGGGACCCTATGGGGTCGATAAACTCATCTTT | CACDLGGPYGVDKLIF
few | TRDJ1 | TRDV2 | TRDD3 | TGTGCCTGTGACAGTATTAGGACTGGGGGATCCTACACCGATAAACTCATCTTT | CACDSIRTGGSYTDKLIF
medium-sized | TRDJ1 | TRDV2 | TRDD3 | TGTGCCTGTGACCCTGTACTGGGGGATACGCGGGTCACCGATAAACTCATCTTT | CACDPVLGDTRVTDKLIF
few | TRDJ1 | TRDV2 | TRDD3 | TGTGCCTGTGACAACTGGGGGATATACGGGGGAACCGATAAACTCATCTTT | CACDNWGIYGGTDKLIF
NA | TRDJ1 | TRDV1 | NA | NA | CALGTTSYSYCACDTVGPQGDKLIF
medium-sized | TRDJ1 | TRDV2 | TRDD3 | TGTGCCTGTGACACCGTAGGGACTGGGGGATACGGAGACCCGTACACCGATAAACTCATCTTT | CACDTVGTGGYGDPYTDKLIF
few | TRDJ1 | TRDV2 | TRDD3 | TGTGCCTGTGACACCGTTGCTGGGGGATACATGGTGGGCAGTTACACCGATAAACTCATCTTT | CACDTVAGGYMVGSYTDKLIF
NA | TRDJ1 | TRDV1 | NA | TGTGCTCTTGGGGCAACTGGCCCAGGGGAGGCGTACCTACACTCTTGGTACACCGATAAACTCATCTTT | CALGATGPGEAYLHSWYTDKLIF
medium-sized | TRDJ1 | TRDV2 | TRDD3 | TGTGCCTGTGACAAGCTTATGGGGGATGACACCGATAAACTCATCTTT | CACDKLMGDDTDKLIF
large | TRDJ1 | TRDV1 | TRDD3 | TGTGCTCTTGGGGAAGAGGACCGTTACTGGGGGACCCCCGTTGGGGATAAACTCATCTTT | CALGEEDRYWGTPVGDKLIF
large | TRDJ2 | TRDV2 | TRDD3 | TGCGCGACGGACCGACTGGGGGAAGCCACGACAGCACAACTCTTCTTT | CATDRLGEATTAQLFF
many | TRDJ1 | TRDV2 | NA | TGTGCCTGTGACACGCTTGGATTTAACGGTCAGTACACCGATAAACTCATCTTT | CACDTLGFNGQYTDKLIF
many | TRDJ1 | TRDV2 | TRDD3 | TGTGCCTGCGATTCTCTTTCCGGGGGATCGTACACCGATAAACTCATCTTT | CACDSLSGGSYTDKLIF
medium-sized | TRDJ3 | TRDV2 | TRDD3 | TGTGCCTGTGACGAGGGTGGGATACAAACCTGGGACACCCGACAGATGTTTTTC | CACDEGGIQTWDTRQMFF
many | TRDJ1 | TRDV2 | TRDD3 | TGTGCCTGCGGCCCTCCTACTGGGGGACCTTACACCGATAAACTCATCTTT | CACGPPTGGPYTDKLIF
medium-sized | TRDJ1 | TRDV2 | NA | TGTGCCTGTGACACCGTCGGGGCCCCAATGAGCGATAAACTCATCTTT | CACDTVGAPMSDKLIF
large | TRDJ3 | TRDV2 | TRDD3 | TGTGCCTGTGACCCGGCTGGGGGACCATCCTGGGACACCCGACAGATGTTTTTC | CACDPAGGPSWDTRQMFF
medium-sized | TRDJ1 | TRDV2 | TRDD3 | TGTGCCTGTGACCCGGTTGTGGTGGGGGATCGAGAACTCATCTTT | CACDPVVVGDRELIF
medium-sized | TRDJ1 | TRAV14/DV4 | NA | TGTGCCCATGCGAATGTGCCCGATAAACTCATCTTT | CAHANVPDKLIF
few | TRDJ1 | TRDV1 | TRDD3 | TGTGCTCTTGGGACTACTTCCTATTCATACTGGGGATACGTGTACACCGATAAACTCATCTTT | CALGTTSYSYWGYVYTDKLIF
few | TRDJ1 | TRDV2 | NA | TGTGCCTGTGACAAGGTGAATGGAAGGGGCGATAAACTCATCTTT | CACDKVNGRGDKLIF
large | TRDJ1 | TRDV1 | NA | TGTGCTCTTGGGGAACTTGAGCTTCCTCCTACCCTACTGGGCACCGATAAACTCATCTTT | CALGELELPPTLLGTDKLIF
medium-sized | TRDJ1 | TRDV1 | TRDD3 | TGTGCTCTTGGGACTCAACTGGGGGATACGAGGGCGTACACCGATAAACTCATCTTT | CALGTQLGDTRAYTDKLIF
few | TRDJ1 | TRDV1 | TRDD3 | TGTGCTCTTGGGGATTTGCAGAGTTCACTAGGCTCAAATCTTGGGGGATACGGTTTATCCGATAAACTCATCTTT | CALGDLQSSLGSNLGGYGLSDKLIF
medium-sized | TRDJ1 | TRDV2 | TRDD3 | TGTGCCTGTGACGCTTTACTGGGGGAAAACACCGATAAACTCATCTTT | CACDALLGENTDKLIF
many | TRDJ1 | TRDV1 | TRDD3 | TGTGCTCTTGGGGAACTCGAGGCCAACGCGGTTCTGGGGGATACGTCAGGCGATAAACTCATCTTT | CALGELEANAVLGDTSGDKLIF
medium-sized | TRDJ1 | TRDV2 | TRDD3 | TGTGCCTGTGACTCGAACTTCCCTCAGGCGGGGATACCATCGGCCGATAAACTCATCTTT | CACDSNFPQAGIPSADKLIF
NA | TRDJ1 | TRDV1 | NA | TGTGCTCTTGGGGTAAGTCGGGATCGCCACGATAAACTCATCTTT | CALGVSRDRHDKLIF
NA | TRDJ1 | TRDV3 | TRDD3 | TGTGCCTTTTGCGTCCCCCAATACCGCACTGGGGTCACCGATAAACTCATCTTT | CAFCVPQYRTGVTDKLIF
NA | TRDJ1 | TRDV2 | TRDD3 | TGTGCCTGTGACACCGTTACTGGGGGATACGAAGGGTACACCGATAAACTCATCTTT | CACDTVTGGYEGYTDKLIF